What follows are 12 T cell receptor beta chains derived from one specimen sequenced in a study of cytomegalovirus exposure and HLA in healthy donors. Vbeta (60) and Jbeta (13) primers were used in the PCR. Data came from immunoSEQ multiplex PCR; TCRdb stores just in-frame clones and leaves some out. The data contain about 120,000 clones, 70% to 85% of them singletons. What was sequenced was PBMCs. These receptors came from a woman aged 18-29 years in good health and CMV-seronegative.

This clone occurred once. CDR3 coding DNA: TGTGCCAGCAGCAAAGGACTAAGCCCCTTGGGGGAGCAGTTCTTC. Its translation: CASSKGLSPLGEQFF. The chain carries TRBV27 and TRBJ2-1; a weak D match, TRBD2 (6 bases). The CDR3 contains 15 residues. The germline gives CDR1 MNHEY, CDR2 SMNVEV (reference sequence). V shed 6 bases and J shed 10 bases, with 22 bases lying between them.

The CDR3 reads CAWSLEGFYNEQFF. The DNA for the CDR3 is TGTGCCTGGAGTCTGGAGGGATTCTACAATGAGCAGTTCTTC. This rearrangement joins TRBV30 to TRBJ2-1; maybe TRBD2 (6 bases). Trimming took off 2 bases at V and 3 bases at J, with 11 bases between the two ends. Germline CDR1 and CDR2: GTSNPN and SVGIG (reference sequence). The CDR3 is made up of 14 amino acids.

On this clone: The same CDR3 also results from other DNA sequences found in this sample. The chain combines TRBV27 with TRBJ1-1; 7 bases are shared with TRBD1. The CDR3 consists of 18 residues. Germline CDR1 and CDR2: MNHEY and SMNVEV (reference sequence). Trimming cost V 9 bases and J 1 base; bases outside gene matches: 20. CDR3 nucleotide sequence: TGTGCCAGTAGTCCCGCACAGGGGCGTGCGAGGAGGAACACTGAAGCTTTCTTT. Protein sequence: CASSPAQGRARRNTEAFF.

The chain uses TRBV2 and TRBJ2-7; D is ambiguous. The germline V gene encodes CDR1 SNHLY and CDR2 FYNNEI. Trimming removed 6 bases from V and 5 bases from J, with 17 bases in between. The CDR3 contains 14 residues. In DNA, the CDR3 is TGTGCCAGCAGCGCGGCCACCCGCCGCGACGAGCAGTACGTC. Amino acids: CASSAATRRDEQYV.

This clone was observed a handful of times. The V call is TRBV4-1, the J call TRBJ1-1; D not resolved. V gave up 4 bases and J gave up 1 base, with 10 bases separating them. Germline V lookup: CDR1 MGHRA, CDR2 YSYEKL. The CDR3 runs to 14 residues. The CDR3 here is CASSPLVWNTEAFF. CDR3 nucleotide sequence: TGCGCCAGCAGCCCTCTAGTCTGGAACACTGAAGCTTTCTTT.

The J gene is TRBJ1-2, the V gene TRBV28; D is possibly TRBD1 (6 bases). The length of the CDR3 is 14 residues. Germline CDR1 and CDR2: MDHEN and SYDVKM. Trimming cost V 5 bases and J 7 bases, with 17 bases left between them. The CDR3 DNA follows: TGTGCCAGCAGTCTTGACAGGCCCTTCGCTGGCTACACCTTC. It encodes CASSLDRPFAGYTF.

About this clone: Other DNA sequences from this sample encode an identical CDR3 as well. The chain employs TRBV18 and TRBJ1-5, with D unresolved. The V end was cut by 3 bases, the J end by 2 bases, with 8 bases between. Per germline, CDR1 KGHSH and CDR2 LQKENI. CDR3 length: 14 amino acids. This CDR3 reads CASSPGGGNQPQHF. CDR3 nucleotides: TGTGCCAGCTCACCGGGCGGGGGCAATCAGCCCCAGCATTTT.

V and J are TRBV5-1 and TRBJ2-3, with D unresolved. The CDR3 sequence is 15 residues long. The germline V gene has CDR1 SGHRS and CDR2 YFSETQ. V lost 0 bases and J 2 bases, leaving 10 bases between the germline ends. This CDR3 is CASSLESGYTDTQYF. The CDR3 nucleotides read TGCGCCAGCAGCTTGGAGTCAGGTTACACAGATACGCAGTATTTT.

This chain joins TRBV2 and TRBJ1-1; maybe TRBD1 (6 bases). This CDR3 is 13 amino acids long. CDR1 and CDR2 (germline): SNHLY, FYNNEI. Trimming left V 2 bases short and J 4 bases short, with 8 bases between. CDR3 nucleotides: TGTGCCAGCAGTGAACGAGGGGGCACTGAAGCTTTCTTT. This codes for CASSERGGTEAFF.

This clone was detected only once. CDR3 sequence: CASSQADRGEGYTF. The CDR3 nucleotides read TGCGCCAGCAGCCAAGCGGACAGGGGAGAAGGCTACACCTTC. The chain has TRBV4-1 and TRBJ1-2, with 9 bases matching TRBD1. The J segment lost 8 bases and the V segment lost 1 base, leaving 5 bases of the junction unmatched. Per germline, CDR1 MGHRA and CDR2 YSYEKL. CDR3 length equals 14 residues.

V is TRBV2 and J is TRBJ2-3, with 8 bases identical to TRBD1. Germline V gene data show CDR1 as SNHLY and CDR2 as FYNNEI. V lost 2 bases and J lost 3; bases outside the gene matches: 4. The CDR3 is made up of 15 amino acids. CDR3 coding DNA: TGTGCCAGCAGTGAACAGGGGGCTCCTACAGATACGCAGTATTTT. Translating gives CASSEQGAPTDTQYF.

The table lists this clone with a few counts. This chain joins TRBV2 and TRBJ2-2; 10 bases match TRBD1. The CDR3 is 16 amino acids. Germline CDR1 SNHLY, CDR2 FYNNEI. J was trimmed by 4 bases and V by 5 bases; bases with no gene match: 7. This CDR3 is CASSPRQGAGTGELFF. CDR3 DNA: TGTGCCAGCAGTCCCCGACAGGGGGCGGGCACCGGGGAGCTGTTTTTT.